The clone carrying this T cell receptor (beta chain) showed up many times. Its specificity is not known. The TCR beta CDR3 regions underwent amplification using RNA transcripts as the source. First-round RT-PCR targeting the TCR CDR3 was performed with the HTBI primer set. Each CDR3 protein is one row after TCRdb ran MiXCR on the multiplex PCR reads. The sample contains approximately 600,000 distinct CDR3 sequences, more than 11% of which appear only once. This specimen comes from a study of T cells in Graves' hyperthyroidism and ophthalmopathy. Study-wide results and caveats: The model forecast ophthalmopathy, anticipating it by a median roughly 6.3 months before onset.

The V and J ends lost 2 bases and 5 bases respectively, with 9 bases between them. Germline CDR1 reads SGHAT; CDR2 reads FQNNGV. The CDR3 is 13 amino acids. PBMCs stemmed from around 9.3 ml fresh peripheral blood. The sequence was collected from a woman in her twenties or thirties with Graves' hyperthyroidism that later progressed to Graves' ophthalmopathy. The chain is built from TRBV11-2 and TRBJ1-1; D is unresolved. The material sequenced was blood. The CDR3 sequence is CASSLNGQTEAFF. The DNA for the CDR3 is TGTGCCAGCAGCTTAAACGGGCAAACTGAAGCTTTCTTT.